The clone carrying this T cell receptor beta chain has a single count. This sample was taken from a study of T cell changes during pregnancy in multiple sclerosis. V was cut by 2 bases and J by 0 bases, with 5 bases left in between. This CDR3 region has 15 residues. CDR1 MNHEY and CDR2 SVGAGI come from the germline V gene. Clones were read by immunoSEQ multiplex PCR, and TCRdb kept only the in-frame ones, dropping some. The sample has under 95,000 clones; 90% to 95% are singletons. The source material was peripheral blood, sampled after pregnancy. The TCR sequence derives from a female donor in good health, enrolled as a control in a pregnancy study. The chain uses TRBV6-5 and TRBJ2-6, with D hard to call. CDR3 sequence reads: CASSYVNSGANVLTF. CDR3 in DNA: TGTGCCAGCAGTTACGTAAACTCTGGGGCCAACGTCCTGACTTTC.